A single sample gave rise to the 25 T cell receptor beta chains below, sequenced in a study of post-analysis software for immune sequencing data. Findings and caveats of the study: Higher frequency in patients than in controls was seen for about five TRBV segments, with TRBV5-6, TRBV5-1 and TRBV20-1 among them.

Unique molecular identifiers tagged the TCR beta cDNA libraries. MiXCR, applied by TCRdb to the PCR reads, yields one record per CDR3 protein. The data hold about 200,000 distinct CDR3 sequences, with approximately 30% observed a single time. Their antigens remain unidentified. Material for sequencing was blood. Receptors originate from a girl under 18 with multiple sclerosis.

As regards this clonotype: At one end the junction does not follow the germline gene, possibly because of a read error. The chain joins TRBV3-1 to TRBJ1-1; 8 bases match TRBD1. The CDR3 has 12 residues. Germline lookup yields CDR1 LGHDT and CDR2 YNNKEL (reference sequence). In nucleotides, the CDR3 is TGTACCAGCAGCCAAGCCCGGGACAGGACTTTCTTT. Amino acid sequence: CTSSQARDRTFF.

This clonotype appeared many times. The rearrangement joins TRBV5-1 to TRBJ2-5, with a possible D match to TRBD2 (6 bases). Trimming left V 0 bases short and J 2 bases short, with 14 bases between. The CDR3 length is 16 residues. CDR1 and CDR2 from the germline V gene are SGHRS and YFSETQ. CDR3 amino acids: CASSLVVTAGQETQYF. CDR3 in DNA: TGCGCCAGCAGCTTGGTGGTCACGGCGGGACAAGAGACCCAGTACTTC.

This clonotype has a handful of counts. The chain carries TRBV12-3 or TRBV12-4 and TRBJ1-2, with TRBD1 matching over 8 bases. This CDR3 has 16 amino acids. V lost 6 bases to trimming and J lost 6 bases; unmatched junction nucleotides: 15. CDR3 region: CASRLPPGQGGDGYTF. CDR3 nucleotides: TGTGCCAGCAGACTCCCGCCCGGACAGGGAGGCGATGGCTACACCTTC.

This clonotype was counted ten times or more. The chain carries TRBV10-3 and TRBJ2-1, with 9 nucleotides matching TRBD2. Looked up from germline, CDR1 is ENHRY and CDR2 is SYGVKD. The V segment lost 3 bases and the J segment 1 base; nucleotides outside the gene matches: 1. The CDR3 extends over 15 amino acids. The CDR3 sequence is CAISELAGSYNEQFF. For the CDR3, the DNA is TGTGCCATCAGTGAACTAGCGGGTTCCTACAATGAGCAGTTCTTC.

The chain links TRBV6-1 to TRBJ1-5; D call uncertain. The germline CDR1 and CDR2 sequences are MNHNS and SASEGT. V dropped 5 bases and J dropped 3 bases, with 20 bases sitting between them. The CDR3 has 17 residues. The CDR3 protein is CASSRSPQADSNQPQHF. In DNA, the CDR3 is TGTGCCAGCAGTAGGTCCCCTCAGGCGGACTCCAATCAGCCCCAGCATTTT.

Only a few counts were recorded for this clonotype. This sequence joins TRBV27 and TRBJ2-7, with TRBD1 matching 9 bases. The CDR3 runs to 12 residues. With 8 bases clipped from V and 4 bases from J, the junction kept 3 bases outside the gene matches. Germline V gene lookup returns CDR1 MNHEY and CDR2 SMNVEV (reference sequence). The CDR3 DNA is TGTGCCAGCGGGACAGGGCAATACGAGCAGTACTTC. Translated, it gives CASGTGQYEQYF.

V is TRBV13 and J is TRBJ2-1; 7 nucleotides match TRBD2. CDR1 is PRHDT, CDR2 FYEKMQ, per germline (reference sequence). The length of the CDR3 is 16 residues. The V and J ends lost 0 bases and 6 bases, in that order; junction bases with no gene match: 8. This CDR3 is CASSLGASGPSNEQFF. CDR3 DNA sequence: TGTGCCAGCAGCTTAGGGGCTAGCGGCCCCTCCAATGAGCAGTTCTTC.

This clonotype showed up just a few times. The V call is TRBV14, the J call TRBJ2-7, with 8 bases lining up with TRBD2. CDR3 length: 12 amino acids. Germline V CDR1 and CDR2: SGHDN, FVKESK. The V gene end was trimmed by 4 bases and the J gene end by 6 bases; junction bases not matched to a gene: 2. The chain's CDR3 is CASSRAGVEQYF. CDR3 nucleotide sequence: TGTGCCAGCAGCCGAGCGGGAGTCGAGCAGTACTTC.

The chain employs TRBV27 and TRBJ2-3; D is perhaps TRBD2 (7 bases). Per germline, CDR1 MNHEY and CDR2 SMNVEV (reference sequence). V gave up 5 bases and J gave up 12 bases, with 21 bases separating them. The CDR3 runs 14 residues. The CDR3 protein is CASSPRGRPRGQYF. For the CDR3, the DNA is TGTGCCAGCAGTCCGCGGGGGCGCCCGAGGGGCCAGTATTTT.

This clonotype was observed a handful of times. The CDR3 sequence: CSALGLASTDTQYF. CDR3 sequence (DNA): TGCAGTGCTTTGGGACTAGCGAGCACAGATACGCAGTATTTT. This rearrangement joins TRBV20-1 to TRBJ2-3; TRBD2 agrees at 10 bases. Germline V gene sequence: CDR1 DFQATT, CDR2 SNEGSKA (reference sequence). The CDR3 loop spans 14 amino acids. V gave up 5 bases and J gave up 0 bases; unmatched junction bases: 2.

With respect to this clonotype: At one end, the junction sequence differs from germline, possibly due to a read error. The chain has TRBV18 and TRBJ1-2; D call uncertain. This CDR3 region has 15 residues. Germline CDR1 and CDR2: KGHSH and LQKENI. The CDR3 bases are TGTGCCTGCTCACGGGAGCCAAAGACTAACTATGGCTACACCTTC. It translates to CACSREPKTNYGYTF. The complete variable domain, with remaining parts taken from reference TRBV18 and TRBJ1-2, reads NAGVMQNPRHLVRRRGQEARLRCSPMKGHSHVYWYRQLPEEGLKFMVYLQKENIIDESGMPKERFSAEFPKEGPSILRIQQVVRGDSAAYFCACSREPKTNYGYTFGSGTRLTVV.

There are a few counts of this clonotype. V usage is TRBV12-3 or TRBV12-4 and J usage is TRBJ2-3, with D tentatively TRBD1 (6 bases). The V end was cut by 1 base, the J end by 3 bases, with 11 bases between. The CDR3 runs to 15 residues. The CDR3 protein is CASSLVGRGTDTQYF. CDR3 nucleotide sequence: TGTGCCAGCAGTTTAGTGGGCAGGGGAACAGATACGCAGTATTTT.

With regard to this clonotype: A read error is possible here, since a much larger clone lies one base away. This chain joins TRBV20-1 and TRBJ1-5; tentative D call: TRBD1 (5 bases). In germline, CDR1 is DFQATT, CDR2 SNEGSKA (reference sequence). The V end was cut by 6 bases, the J end by 6 bases, with 15 bases between. There are 13 residues in the CDR3. The CDR3 reads CSAFTGGSQPQHF. In DNA form, the CDR3 reads TGCAGTGCCTTCACGGGGGGGAGTCAGCCCCAGCATTTT.

For this clonotype: Possible read error: a much larger clone is one base away. The V and J genes are TRBV5-6 and TRBJ2-5, with 9 bases identical to TRBD1. CDR3 size: 14 residues. Looked up from germline, CDR1 is SGHDT and CDR2 is YYEEEE. CDR3 in DNA: TGTGTCAGCAGCTTGGTTGGGACAGGGGAGACCCAGTACTTC. Its protein product is CVSSLVGTGETQYF.

J is TRBJ2-2 and V is TRBV6-6; unclear D gene. The CDR3 runs 14 residues. Germline lookup yields CDR1 MNHNY and CDR2 SVGAGI (reference sequence). Trimming stripped 0 bases from V and 6 bases from J, with 8 bases between. In nucleotides, the CDR3 is TGTGCCAGCAGTTACTCGATGGTTGCCGGGGAGCTGTTTTTT. Amino acid sequence: CASSYSMVAGELFF.

This clonotype was detected only a few times. V and J are TRBV3-1 and TRBJ2-4; the match to TRBD2 covers 10 bases. Germline trimming cut 4 bases from V and 8 bases from J; bases unmatched to any gene: 20. CDR3 length equals 19 residues. Germline V gene lookup returns CDR1 LGHDT and CDR2 YNNKEL (reference sequence). CDR3 in DNA: TGTGCCAGCAGCCGCGCTAATGGGGCTAGCGGGAGACCCTTGGACATTCAGTACTTC. Translation: CASSRANGASGRPLDIQYF. Variable domain in full (rest from reference TRBV3-1 and TRBJ2-4): DTAVSQTPKYLVTQMGNDKSIKCEQNLGHDTMYWYKQDSKKFLKIMFSYNNKELIINETVPNRFSPKSPDKAHLNLHINSLELGDSAVYFCASSRANGASGRPLDIQYFGAGTRLSVL.

This clonotype came up a few times. V gene TRBV7-9 combines with J gene TRBJ1-4; no clear D. V was cut by 6 bases and J by 11 bases, with 16 bases left in between. The CDR3 has 13 amino acids. The germline CDR1 and CDR2 sequences are SEHNR and FQNEAQ (reference sequence). The DNA for the CDR3 is TGTGCCAGCAGTCTCCCTCCGGGGAATAAACTGTTTTTT. Protein product: CASSLPPGNKLFF.

This clonotype has a handful of counts. The chain combines TRBV5-1 with TRBJ2-2; 8 nucleotides align to TRBD1. This CDR3 spans 15 amino acids. The germline CDR1 and CDR2 sequences are SGHRS and YFSETQ. J was trimmed by 3 bases and V by 4 bases; bases with no gene match: 5. DNA of the CDR3: TGCGCCAGCAGCCCGGACAGGGCGTACACCGGGGAGCTGTTTTTT. It encodes CASSPDRAYTGELFF.

This sequence joins TRBV3-1 and TRBJ2-5; D is unresolved. Trimming shortened V by 1 base and J by 11 bases, and 17 bases separated the two germline ends. Per the germline V gene, CDR1 is LGHDT and CDR2 is YNNKEL (reference sequence). CDR3 size: 14 residues. This CDR3 is CASSQGGPRDEQYF. Written as DNA, the CDR3 is TGTGCCAGCAGCCAAGGGGGTCCTAGAGATGAGCAGTACTTC.

This clonotype was picked up a small number of times. A much larger clone is a single base away; this may be a read error. The chain is built from TRBV29-1 and TRBJ2-3; the D gene is possibly TRBD2 (5 bases). Looked up from germline, CDR1 is SQVTM and CDR2 is ANQGSEA. The CDR3 runs to 10 residues. DNA for the CDR3: TGCGGCGTTGGCGGGGATACGCAGTATTTT. As protein: CGVGGDTQYF.

This clonotype came up a few times. Being one base from a much bigger clone, this may be a read error. The chain has TRBV4-1 and TRBJ1-2, with 9 bases that match TRBD1. J lost 5 bases, V lost 7 bases, and 5 bases had no gene match. CDR3 length: 13 amino acids. The germline V gene has CDR1 MGHRA and CDR2 YSYEKL. In DNA, the CDR3 is TGCGCCAGCAACCAGGACAGGGGATATGGCTACACCTTC. Residues: CASNQDRGYGYTF.

The chain is built from TRBV12-3 or TRBV12-4 and TRBJ1-1; D is unclear. The CDR3 spans 18 residues. Trimming took off 9 bases at V and 0 bases at J, with 26 bases between the two ends. CDR3 coding DNA: TGTGCCAGTAAACCAGCTTTCCGGAGGGCTGGGATGAACACTGAAGCTTTCTTT. This codes for CASKPAFRRAGMNTEAFF.

The CDR3 loop is CSARLGGQGGLVAFF. CDR3 DNA: TGCAGTGCTAGATTGGGGGGACAGGGAGGCCTGGTAGCTTTCTTT. The chain is built from TRBV20-1 and TRBJ1-1; 9 bases agree with TRBD1. The CDR3 runs 15 residues. Germline values: CDR1 DFQATT, CDR2 SNEGSKA (reference sequence). J was trimmed by 10 bases and V by 2 bases; bases with no gene match: 14.

The sample holds many counts of this clonotype. The CDR3 DNA reads TGCAGCGTCAGACAGGCGGATGAAAAACTGTTTTTT. Residues: CSVRQADEKLFF. The V call is TRBV29-1, the J call TRBJ1-4; TRBD1 is a possible D gene (6 bases). Germline values: CDR1 SQVTM, CDR2 ANQGSEA. V lost 6 bases, J lost 6 bases, and 11 bases lay in between. The CDR3 is made up of 12 amino acids.

This clonotype came up a few times. This chain connects TRBV29-1 to TRBJ1-1, with a tentative D call TRBD1 (6 bases). Trimming removed 7 bases at V and 1 base at J, with 10 bases between. Germline values: CDR1 SQVTM, CDR2 ANQGSEA. This CDR3 region has 12 residues. The CDR3 reads CSGGQQNTEAFF. CDR3 sequence (DNA): TGCAGCGGCGGACAGCAGAACACTGAAGCTTTCTTT.